Each of the 25 T cell receptor beta chains below was sequenced from the same sample in a study of blood T cells in healthy people across ages. Together with a sample-barcoded 5' primer, a J-beta primer mix was included in a second PCR lasting about 6 to 11 cycles. One entry per CDR3 protein, called by TCRdb with MiXCR from the 5' RACE reads. The sample holds around 1,000,000 distinct CDR3 sequences, 25% seen once. These data were also filed under a second study, of T cells of mothers and their children.

The source material was blood. The receptors come from a girl aged 2 to 9 in good health.

This clonotype was seen a few times. V is TRBV6-5 and J is TRBJ1-1, with D perhaps matching TRBD1 (5 bases). The germline V gene encodes CDR1 MNHEY and CDR2 SVGAGI. With 5 bases removed from V and 1 base from J, the gap between germline ends came to 11 bases. The CDR3 consists of 14 residues. The DNA for the CDR3 is TGTGCCAGCAGTGTGCAGGGCTCGAACACTGAAGCTTTCTTT. It yields the protein CASSVQGSNTEAFF.

The chain couples TRBV2 to TRBJ2-5, with D perhaps assigned TRBD1 or TRBD2 (5 bases each). The better agreement between TRBJ2-1 and the DNA end casts doubt on the J call. In germline, CDR1 is SNHLY, CDR2 FYNNEI. There are 11 residues in the CDR3. The chain's CDR3 is CASSAGHEQFF. The CDR3 DNA reads as TGTGCCAGCAGTGCGGGGCATGAGCAGTTCTTC.

This clonotype was counted a few times. This rearrangement joins TRBV29-1 to TRBJ2-2; tentatively, D is TRBD1 (5 bases). CDR3 length equals 12 residues. V gave up 7 bases and J gave up 6 bases, with 12 bases separating them. Per germline, CDR1 SQVTM and CDR2 ANQGSEA. CDR3 in amino acids: CSALEGAGELFF. The CDR3 nucleotides are TGCAGCGCCCTGGAAGGGGCCGGGGAGCTGTTTTTT.

The rearrangement links TRBV20-1 to TRBJ2-2; the D is unclear. In germline, CDR1 is DFQATT, CDR2 SNEGSKA (reference sequence). Trimming shortened V by 3 bases and J by 7 bases, and 9 bases separated the two germline ends. This CDR3 spans 12 amino acids. The CDR3: CSARISLGELFF. CDR3 DNA: TGCAGTGCTAGGATTAGCCTCGGGGAGCTGTTTTTT.

The chain recombines TRBV29-1 with TRBJ1-1, with 8 bases aligning to TRBD1. This CDR3 has 14 residues. Trimming took 6 bases from V and 4 from J; bases not matched to a gene: 10. Germline CDR1 and CDR2: SQVTM and ANQGSEA. CDR3 sequence reads: CSVLMTGATTEAFF. In DNA form, the CDR3 reads TGCAGCGTCCTTATGACAGGGGCGACCACTGAAGCTTTCTTT.

The J gene is TRBJ2-1, the V gene TRBV29-1; 8 bases fit TRBD2. The CDR3 spans 14 residues. Germline CDR1 reads SQVTM; CDR2 reads ANQGSEA. V gave up 6 bases and J gave up 1 base; unmatched junction bases: 5. The CDR3 loop is CSVDSGGSYNEQFF. The CDR3 region has the DNA TGCAGCGTGGACAGCGGGGGATCCTACAATGAGCAGTTCTTC.

The chain recombines TRBV27 with TRBJ2-7; no firm D call. The CDR3 contains 12 residues. With 10 bases removed from V and 4 bases from J, the gap between germline ends came to 14 bases. Germline V CDR1 and CDR2: MNHEY, SMNVEV (reference sequence). CDR3 sequence reads: CATRWGRYEQYF. The CDR3 region has the DNA TGTGCCACTCGGTGGGGAAGGTACGAGCAGTACTTC.

The CDR3 DNA sequence: TGTGCCAGCAGCTTAAACGTGCCAACGGACCAAAGTGGCTACACCTTC. Protein sequence: CASSLNVPTDQSGYTF. The chain uses TRBV7-9 and TRBJ1-2; D unresolved. The CDR3 is made up of 16 amino acids. V gave up 2 bases and J gave up 7 bases, with 20 bases separating them. Germline V CDR1 and CDR2: SEHNR, FQNEAQ (reference sequence).

The chain employs TRBV6-2 or TRBV6-3 and TRBJ2-1, with 8 positions matching TRBD2. The ends lost 4 bases at V and 13 bases at J; junction bases unmatched: 15. Looked up from germline, CDR1 is MNHEY and CDR2 is SVGEGT. The CDR3 extends over 15 amino acids. CDR3 sequence: CASSLAGTITRNQFF. The CDR3 DNA is TGTGCCAGCAGTTTAGCGGGGACTATCACGCGCAATCAGTTCTTC.

The chain recombines TRBV9 with TRBJ2-5; TRBD2 aligns across 9 bases. Matching the DNA end better, TRBJ2-1 makes the J call doubtful. Germline lookup yields CDR1 SGDLS and CDR2 YYNGEE. CDR3 size: 17 residues. DNA for the CDR3: TGTGCCAGCAGCGTAGGGACTGGCGGGAGGGGATACAATGAGCAGTTCTTC. It is translated as CASSVGTGGRGYNEQFF.

This chain connects TRBV7-9 to TRBJ2-7, with TRBD1 as a possible D gene (6 bases). Germline V gives CDR1 SEHNR, CDR2 FQNEAQ (reference sequence). CDR3 length equals 13 residues. With 4 bases removed from V and 7 bases from J, the gap between germline ends came to 14 bases. CDR3 region: CASSWGQQREQYF. CDR3 DNA: TGTGCCAGCAGCTGGGGACAACAACGGGAGCAGTACTTC. Supplemented by reference TRBV7-9 and TRBJ2-7, the full variable domain reads DTGVSQNPRHKITKRGQNVTFRCDPISEHNRLYWYRQTLGQGPEFLTYFQNEAQLEKSRLLSDRFSAERPKGSFSTLEIQRTEQGDSAMYLCASSWGQQREQYFGPGTRLTVT.

The rearrangement links TRBV9 to TRBJ1-1; D may be TRBD1 (5 bases). Trimming removed 4 bases at V and 6 bases at J, with 10 bases between. In germline, CDR1 is SGDLS, CDR2 YYNGEE. This CDR3 is built from 12 residues. CDR3 DNA sequence: TGTGCCAGCAGCCCGGGGGGTTCTGAAGCTTTCTTT. Translating gives CASSPGGSEAFF.

The genes are TRBV4-1 and TRBJ2-7; the D gene is possibly TRBD1 (5 bases). CDR1 and CDR2 from the germline V gene are MGHRA and YSYEKL. The CDR3 runs 13 residues. Trimming removed 0 bases from V and 10 bases from J, with 13 bases in between. The CDR3 protein is CASSQDGARPQYF. The CDR3 DNA is TGCGCCAGCAGCCAAGATGGGGCGCGACCCCAGTACTTC.

For this clonotype: A much larger clone lies a single base off, so this may be a read error. The gene calls are TRBV11-3 and TRBJ2-7; 7 positions agree with TRBD1. From germline, CDR1 is SGHNT and CDR2 YENEEA. CDR3 length: 13 residues. Trimming took 5 bases from V and 3 from J; bases not matched to a gene: 4. For the CDR3, the DNA is TGTGCCAGCAGCGTAGGACAGGACTACGAGCAGTACTTC. Residues: CASSVGQDYEQYF.

This clonotype has a count of ten or more. The CDR3 DNA reads as TGTGCCAGCACCACTCTACCGGCTTCCCGGGACGGAAAAAGAGGGGCCCAGTACTTC. Protein sequence: CASTTLPASRDGKRGAQYF. The gene calls are TRBV27 and TRBJ2-5, with D perhaps assigned TRBD1 or TRBD2 (5 bases each). Trimming pared 7 bases from V and 9 bases from J, leaving 36 bases between. CDR3 length equals 19 residues. Germline V CDR1 and CDR2: MNHEY, SMNVEV (reference sequence).

The chain carries TRBV6-1 and TRBJ2-1, with D perhaps matching TRBD2 (5 bases). The CDR3 contains 15 residues. The V gene lost 6 bases and the J gene lost 0 bases, with 12 bases spanning the gap. Germline V gene sequence: CDR1 MNHNS, CDR2 SASEGT. CDR3 sequence (DNA): TGTGCCAGCAGGACGGGGATCCTCTCCTACAATGAGCAGTTCTTC. Translated: CASRTGILSYNEQFF.

The chain links TRBV7-9 to TRBJ2-3, with D possibly TRBD2 on 6 matching bases. This CDR3 region has 14 residues. Per the germline V gene, CDR1 is SEHNR and CDR2 is FQNEAQ (reference sequence). V lost 10 bases and J 6 bases, leaving 20 bases between the germline ends. The chain's CDR3 is CAIPTSPPADTQYF. The DNA for the CDR3 is TGTGCCATCCCGACTAGTCCTCCGGCCGATACGCAGTATTTT. Looking up the rest from reference TRBV7-9 and TRBJ2-3 gives the full variable domain: DTGVSQNPRHKITKRGQNVTFRCDPISEHNRLYWYRQTLGQGPEFLTYFQNEAQLEKSRLLSDRFSAERPKGSFSTLEIQRTEQGDSAMYLCAIPTSPPADTQYFGPGTRLTVL.

This clonotype was detected a few times. J is TRBJ1-2 and V is TRBV6-5, with TRBD1 matching 8 bases. The CDR3 consists of 15 residues. V shed 4 bases and J 4 bases; nucleotides not matched to a gene: 8. CDR1 MNHEY and CDR2 SVGAGI come from the germline V gene. The CDR3 region is CASSFSAGTGYGYTF. The DNA of the CDR3 is TGTGCCAGCAGTTTTTCAGCCGGGACAGGCTATGGCTACACCTTC.

Details on this clonotype: The junction differs from germline at one of its ends, possibly a read error. The chain has TRBV6-5 and TRBJ2-7; D assignment may be TRBD1 or TRBD2 (5 bases each). Germline loops: CDR1 MNHEY, CDR2 SVGAGI. The CDR3 is 12 residues long. The CDR3 spells CACSYEGIEQYF. In DNA, the CDR3 is TGTGCCTGCAGTTACGAGGGGATCGAGCAGTACTTC.

This chain joins TRBV7-2 and TRBJ1-5; weak D call: TRBD1 (5 bases). The CDR3 extends over 13 amino acids. V dropped 1 base and J dropped 9 bases, with 10 bases sitting between them. Germline V gene sequence: CDR1 SGHTA, CDR2 FQGNSA. The CDR3 loop is CASSLVGGGPQHF. The CDR3 DNA is TGTGCCAGCAGCTTAGTTGGGGGTGGGCCCCAGCATTTT.

The rearrangement links TRBV6-1 to TRBJ2-5; D could derive from TRBD1 or TRBD2 (6 bases each). The CDR3 contains 12 residues. Trimming removed 10 bases at V and 4 bases at J, with 13 bases between. CDR1 is MNHNS and CDR2 is SASEGT in the germline V gene. The CDR3: CATTGTGETQYF. CDR3 sequence (DNA): TGTGCCACCACAGGGACTGGAGAGACCCAGTACTTC.

This chain connects TRBV9 to TRBJ2-6; D unclear. Looked up from germline, CDR1 is SGDLS and CDR2 is YYNGEE. The ends were cut back, 0 bases at V and 2 bases at J, with 12 bases in the middle. The CDR3 totals 17 residues. The CDR3 DNA reads TGTGCCAGCAGCGTAGAATTGCGGATAACTGGGGCCAACGTCCTGACTTTC. Residues: CASSVELRITGANVLTF. Filled out from reference TRBV9 and TRBJ2-6, the complete variable domain reads DSGVTQTPKHLITATGQRVTLRCSPRSGDLSVYWYQQSLDQGLQFLIQYYNGEERAKGNILERFSAQQFPDLHSELNLSSLELGDSALYFCASSVELRITGANVLTFGAGSRLTVL.

The table lists this clonotype with a few counts. The V gene is TRBV5-5, the J gene TRBJ2-4, with 11 bases identical to TRBD2. Germline CDR1 is SGHKS and CDR2 is YYEKEE (reference sequence). Losses at the gene ends were 5 bases for V and 4 bases for J; bases not matched to a gene: 11. The CDR3 length is 17 residues. CDR3 nucleotides: TGTGCCAGCAGTCGTGAACTAGCGGGGGAGCGGAAAAACATTCAGTACTTC. Its translation is CASSRELAGERKNIQYF. Variable domain in full (rest from reference TRBV5-5 and TRBJ2-4): DAGVTQSPTHLIKTRGQQVTLRCSPISGHKSVSWYQQVLGQGPQFIFQYYEKEERGRGNFPDRFSARQFPNYSSELNVNALLLGDSALYLCASSRELAGERKNIQYFGAGTRLSVL.

The chain carries TRBV13 and TRBJ2-5, with 8 bases matching TRBD2. The J call may be faulty, since TRBJ2-1 better matches the DNA end. The CDR3 is 16 residues long. CDR1 and CDR2 (germline): PRHDT, FYEKMQ (reference sequence). The CDR3 DNA follows: TGTGCCAGCACCACTCGGGTGAGCGGGAGTCGGAATGAGCAGTTCTTC. Protein sequence: CASTTRVSGSRNEQFF.

The chain is built from TRBV7-2 and TRBJ2-5; the D is unclear. CDR3 length equals 14 residues. The germline gives CDR1 SGHTA, CDR2 FQGNSA. Trimming left V 3 bases short and J 5 bases short, with 13 bases between. CDR3 in amino acids: CASSLSRSGETQYF. CDR3 bases: TGTGCCAGCAGCTTGTCAAGGTCTGGGGAGACCCAGTACTTC.